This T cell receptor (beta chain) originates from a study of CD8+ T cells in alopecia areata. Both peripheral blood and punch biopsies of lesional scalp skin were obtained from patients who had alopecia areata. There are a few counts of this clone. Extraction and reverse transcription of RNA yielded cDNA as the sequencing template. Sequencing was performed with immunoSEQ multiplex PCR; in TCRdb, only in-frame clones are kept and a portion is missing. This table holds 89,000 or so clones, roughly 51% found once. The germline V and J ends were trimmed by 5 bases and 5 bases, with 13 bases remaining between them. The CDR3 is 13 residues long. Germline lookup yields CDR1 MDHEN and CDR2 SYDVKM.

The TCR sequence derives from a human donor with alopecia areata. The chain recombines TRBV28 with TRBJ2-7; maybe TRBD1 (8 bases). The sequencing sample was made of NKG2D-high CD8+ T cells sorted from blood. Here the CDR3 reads CASSPTGGDEQYF. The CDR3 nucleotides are TGTGCCAGCAGTCCCACAGGGGGGGACGAGCAGTACTTC.